The 12 T cell receptor beta chains listed next were all sequenced from one sample in a study of cytomegalovirus exposure and HLA in healthy donors. The PCR employed 60 Vbeta primers together with 13 Jbeta primers. Sequencing used immunoSEQ multiplex PCR; TCRdb keeps in-frame clones, though not all of them. The top ten clones hold over 3% of a sample with 170,000 or so clones, 78% of them seen once. Sequencing used PBMCs. The receptors were gathered from a woman aged 45 to 65 in good health and CMV-seropositive.

The chain employs TRBV30 and TRBJ1-2, with D possibly being TRBD1 (6 bases). Germline V gene lookup returns CDR1 GTSNPN and CDR2 SVGIG (reference sequence). The CDR3 covers 14 residues. V dropped 1 base and J dropped 4 bases, with 13 bases sitting between them. CDR3 residues: CAWSDQTGSYGYTF. DNA for the CDR3: TGTGCCTGGAGTGATCAGACAGGCAGCTATGGCTACACCTTC.

The chain has TRBV7-9 and TRBJ2-7; tentative D call: TRBD2 (6 bases). The CDR3 sequence is 14 residues long. V lost 3 bases, J lost 5 bases, and 14 bases lay in between. Per the germline V gene, CDR1 is SEHNR and CDR2 is FQNEAQ (reference sequence). CDR3 nucleotides: TGTGCCAGCAGCTTGGGGACTGGCCTGGACGAGCAGTACTTC. Translation gives CASSLGTGLDEQYF.

The chain combines TRBV29-1 with TRBJ1-4; D possibly corresponds to TRBD1 (6 bases). This CDR3 has 13 amino acids. CDR1 is SQVTM, CDR2 ANQGSEA, per germline. The CDR3 nucleotides read TGCGCGGGAGGTTGGGGGGGCGATGAAAAACTGTTTTTT. It encodes CAGGWGGDEKLFF.

This chain uses TRBV5-6 with TRBJ2-7, with D possibly TRBD2 on 5 matching bases. Germline V gives CDR1 SGHDT, CDR2 YYEEEE. The CDR3 is 14 residues long. The ends were cut back, 1 base at V and 0 bases at J, with 8 bases in the middle. The CDR3 DNA sequence: TGTGCCAGCAGCTTGATAGGGAGCTCCTACGAGCAGTACTTC. This sequence encodes CASSLIGSSYEQYF.

The chain couples TRBV15 to TRBJ2-2; D possibly corresponds to TRBD2 (6 bases). Germline V gene lookup returns CDR1 LNHNV and CDR2 YYDKDF (reference sequence). V was shortened by 5 bases and J by 2 bases, with 9 bases between the two germline ends. This CDR3 contains 14 residues. The CDR3: CATSEGLNTGELFF. CDR3 nucleotide sequence: TGTGCCACCAGCGAGGGACTCAACACCGGGGAGCTGTTTTTT.

The V gene is TRBV29-1, the J gene TRBJ1-1; D is ambiguous. The ends were cut back, 3 bases at V and 1 base at J, with 9 bases in the middle. Germline CDR1 and CDR2: SQVTM and ANQGSEA. CDR3 length: 13 amino acids. The CDR3 DNA reads TGCAGCGTTGACTCTCCGGGGAACACTGAAGCTTTCTTT. Translating it yields CSVDSPGNTEAFF.

This clone was seen a handful of times. This chain joins TRBV27 and TRBJ2-1, with D possibly matching TRBD2 (6 bases). This CDR3 spans 14 amino acids. Trimming took off 5 bases at V and 10 bases at J, with 18 bases between the two ends. Germline V gene data show CDR1 as MNHEY and CDR2 as SMNVEV (reference sequence). CDR3 nucleotides: TGTGCCAGCAGTCTTACTAGCTCCAGGTGGGAGCAGTTCTTC. It yields the protein CASSLTSSRWEQFF.

This rearrangement joins TRBV29-1 to TRBJ2-1, with 8 bases identical to TRBD1. The V segment lost 7 bases and the J segment 0 bases; nucleotides outside the gene matches: 2. CDR1 is SQVTM, CDR2 ANQGSEA, per germline. The CDR3 runs 13 residues. The CDR3 sequence: CSAGQGSYNEQFF. CDR3 coding DNA: TGCAGCGCCGGACAGGGCTCCTACAATGAGCAGTTCTTC.

The gene calls are TRBV9 and TRBJ2-1; 8 nucleotides match TRBD2. Germline CDR1 is SGDLS and CDR2 is YYNGEE. Trimming at V came to 1 base and at J to 0 bases, leaving 9 bases not matched to a gene. This CDR3 is 18 amino acids long. CDR3 bases: TGTGCCAGCAGCGTAACCTCGAGGGGACTAGACTCCTACAATGAGCAGTTCTTC. It encodes CASSVTSRGLDSYNEQFF.

The chain joins TRBV6-5 to TRBJ1-1; TRBD1 aligns across 8 bases. The V and J ends lost 5 bases and 1 base, in that order; junction bases with no gene match: 3. This CDR3 spans 14 amino acids. Germline CDR1 and CDR2: MNHEY and SVGAGI. CDR3 region: CASSTGGWNTEAFF. The CDR3 DNA is TGTGCCAGCAGTACAGGGGGTTGGAACACTGAAGCTTTCTTT.

This chain joins TRBV30 and TRBJ2-5; 8 positions agree with TRBD2. Per germline, CDR1 GTSNPN and CDR2 SVGIG (reference sequence). V lost 3 bases and J lost 5; bases outside the gene matches: 5. The CDR3 runs to 13 residues. The CDR3 region is CAWRPGGQETQYF. CDR3 sequence (DNA): TGTGCCTGGAGACCGGGGGGGCAGGAGACCCAGTACTTC. Full variable domain (remainder filled in from reference TRBV30 and TRBJ2-5): SQTIHQWPATLVQPVGSPLSLECTVEGTSNPNLYWYRQAAGRGLQLLFYSVGIGQISSEVPQNLSASRPQDRQFILSSKKLLLSDSGFYLCAWRPGGQETQYFGPGTRLLVL.

The count of this clone is one. The chain uses TRBV7-9 and TRBJ1-5; D is perhaps TRBD1 (5 bases). CDR1 and CDR2 from the germline V gene are SEHNR and FQNEAQ (reference sequence). V lost 5 bases and J lost 4, with 9 bases in between. This CDR3 has 13 amino acids. The CDR3 reads CASSEQDNQPQHF. The CDR3 nucleotides are TGTGCCAGCAGCGAACAGGATAATCAGCCCCAGCATTTT. Based on the CDR3 plus reference TRBV7-9 and TRBJ1-5, the full variable domain is DTGVSQNPRHKITKRGQNVTFRCDPISEHNRLYWYRQTLGQGPEFLTYFQNEAQLEKSRLLSDRFSAERPKGSFSTLEIQRTEQGDSAMYLCASSEQDNQPQHFGDGTRLSIL.